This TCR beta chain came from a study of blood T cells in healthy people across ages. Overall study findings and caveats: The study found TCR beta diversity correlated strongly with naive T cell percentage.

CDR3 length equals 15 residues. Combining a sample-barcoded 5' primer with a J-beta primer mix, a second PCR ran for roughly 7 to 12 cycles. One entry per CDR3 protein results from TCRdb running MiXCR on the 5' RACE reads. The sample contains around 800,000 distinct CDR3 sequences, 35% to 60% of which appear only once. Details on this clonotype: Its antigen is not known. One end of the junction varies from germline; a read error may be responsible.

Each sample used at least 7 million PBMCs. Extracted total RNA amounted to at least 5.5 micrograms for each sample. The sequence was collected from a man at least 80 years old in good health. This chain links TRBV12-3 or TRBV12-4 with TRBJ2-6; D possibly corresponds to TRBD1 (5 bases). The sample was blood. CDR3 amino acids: CASSSSRAGANVLTF. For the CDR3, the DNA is TGTGCCAGTAGTTCAAGCAGGGCTGGGGCCAACGTCCTGACTTTC.